This T cell receptor (beta chain) originates from a study of shared clonotypes between healthy human individuals. Study results and limitations: Clonotypes shared by all four donors outscored non-shared clonotypes in generation probability. Naive subsets, compared against memory subsets, generally had larger estimated richness values.

Using immunoSEQ multiplex PCR, the repertoire was profiled, and TCRdb retains in-frame clones only, with some absent. This table has about 2 million clones, approximately 94% appearing once. To note about this clone: The antigen remains unidentified.

Terminally differentiated effector memory CD45RA+ cells were left out of the naive CD8 fraction, which was CD45RO-negative and positively selected for CCR7. All of the donors resided in Nashville, Tennessee, and each was a Caucasian adult. Germline CDR1 MNHEY, CDR2 SVGAGI. CDR3 length: 16 amino acids. V was clipped by 7 bases and J by 7 bases; unmatched bases: 10. Sequencing was done on a sample of naive CD8+ T cells sorted from blood. V is TRBV6-5 and J is TRBJ2-2; TRBD2 aligns across 12 bases. The source of this sequence is a man younger than 35 in good health. The CDR3 nucleotides read TGTGCCAGCACTTATCCTAGCGGGGGGGCCGTCGGGGAGCTGTTTTTT. Translation gives CASTYPSGGAVGELFF.